The 27 T cell receptor beta chains given below trace back to one sample, sequenced in a study of T cells after yellow fever vaccination. TCRdb redid the calling of the 5' RACE reads with MiXCR, one entry per CDR3 protein. The sample carries around 160,000 distinct CDR3 sequences, approximately 6.7% recorded once. The source was CD4+ T cells sorted from PBMCs, collected about 5 days after the first yellow fever vaccination. The source is a young man who received the YFV17D yellow fever vaccine.

This clonotype showed up many times. The chain links TRBV12-3 or TRBV12-4 to TRBJ1-2; D gene ambiguous. There are 13 residues in the CDR3. Trimming left V 5 bases short and J 4 bases short, with 11 bases between. The CDR3 reads CASSVGDFYGYTF. The CDR3 DNA follows: TGTGCCAGCAGTGTGGGCGATTTCTATGGCTACACCTTC.

The chain carries TRBV19 and TRBJ1-5; D is possibly TRBD1 (5 bases). The CDR3 runs 14 residues. The germline V gene encodes CDR1 LNHDA and CDR2 SQIVND (reference sequence). V was cut by 1 base and J by 2 bases, with 6 bases left in between. The CDR3 nucleotides are TGTGCCAGTAGTATAGTGGGGGGCAATCAGCCCCAGCATTTT. This sequence encodes CASSIVGGNQPQHF.

This clonotype was seen a few times. CDR3 in DNA: TGTGCCAGCAGTCTAAGGGAAACGAACACTGAAGCTTTCTTT. It yields the protein CASSLRETNTEAFF. The J gene is TRBJ1-1, the V gene TRBV12-3 or TRBV12-4; the D is unclear. This CDR3 is built from 14 residues. The V end was cut by 5 bases, the J end by 1 base, with 11 bases between.

The sample holds many counts of this clonotype. The chain links TRBV20-1 to TRBJ2-3; 9 bases are shared with TRBD2. The CDR3 extends over 14 amino acids. With V trimmed by 4 bases and J by 2 bases, 4 bases remained unmatched. Germline CDR1 reads DFQATT; CDR2 reads SNEGSKA (reference sequence). Here the CDR3 DNA reads TGCAGTGCTACAAGCGGGGGGCCCACAGATACGCAGTATTTT. Its protein product is CSATSGGPTDTQYF.

The J gene is TRBJ2-5, the V gene TRBV28; D unresolved. CDR3 size: 14 residues. V lost 8 bases to trimming and J lost 5 bases, with 18 bases between them. Germline values: CDR1 MDHEN, CDR2 SYDVKM. CDR3 DNA: TGTGCCAGCGGCCTGGACGACCCACGGGAGACCCAGTACTTC. Its translation is CASGLDDPRETQYF.

The chain joins TRBV19 to TRBJ1-6, with D possibly matching TRBD1 (6 bases). V dropped 7 bases and J dropped 17 bases, with 18 bases sitting between them. Germline V gives CDR1 LNHDA, CDR2 SQIVND (reference sequence). CDR3 size: 12 residues. CDR3 sequence: CASISRQERVHF. As DNA, the CDR3 is TGTGCCAGTATCTCCCGACAGGAGAGGGTCCACTTT.

This clonotype was seen only a few times. The chain links TRBV27 to TRBJ1-2, with D tentatively TRBD1 (5 bases). The CDR3 length is 13 residues. Germline CDR1 is MNHEY and CDR2 is SMNVEV (reference sequence). The germline V and J ends were trimmed by 5 bases and 2 bases, with 9 bases remaining between them. The CDR3 reads CASSRTPNYGYTF. The CDR3 bases are TGTGCCAGCAGTAGGACACCCAACTATGGCTACACCTTC.

This clonotype was recorded many times. The gene calls are TRBV4-1 and TRBJ2-1; TRBD2 might be the D (5 bases). CDR3 length: 14 residues. The V gene lost 3 bases and the J gene lost 12 bases, with 18 bases spanning the gap. The V gene's germline CDR1 is MGHRA and CDR2 YSYEKL. The DNA of the CDR3 is TGCGCCAGCAGCCATTTAGGAGACGAGGGCGTGCAGTTCTTC. As protein: CASSHLGDEGVQFF.

This clonotype has ten or more counts. The V call is TRBV5-1, the J call TRBJ2-1; D is possibly TRBD1 or TRBD2 (5 bases each). Looked up from germline, CDR1 is SGHRS and CDR2 is YFSETQ. Trimming removed 2 bases from V and 2 bases from J, with 11 bases in between. The length of the CDR3 is 15 residues. Here the CDR3 reads CASSFDGTAYNEQFF. CDR3 in DNA: TGCGCCAGCAGCTTCGACGGGACGGCCTACAATGAGCAGTTCTTC.

The rearrangement links TRBV18 to TRBJ1-1; possibly TRBD1 for D (6 bases). Germline V gene lookup returns CDR1 KGHSH and CDR2 LQKENI. Between the trimmed V and J ends, which lost 2 bases and 0 bases, there was a span of 13 bases. The CDR3 extends over 16 amino acids. The CDR3 loop is CASSPLTGALNTEAFF. DNA for the CDR3: TGTGCCAGCTCACCATTAACGGGGGCCTTGAACACTGAAGCTTTCTTT.

This clonotype was picked up a small number of times. The J gene is TRBJ2-3, the V gene TRBV5-1; D gene uncertain. CDR3 size: 14 residues. Trimming removed 1 base at V and 0 bases at J, with 6 bases between. Germline CDR1 and CDR2: SGHRS and YFSETQ. CDR3 nucleotide sequence: TGCGCCAGCAGCTTGATTGGGAGCACAGATACGCAGTATTTT. This sequence encodes CASSLIGSTDTQYF.

Many counts were recorded for this clonotype. This chain joins TRBV5-1 and TRBJ2-1; 7 bases are shared with TRBD2. V dropped 3 bases and J dropped 4; count of bases not matched to a gene: 4. The CDR3 contains 14 residues. Germline CDR1 is SGHRS and CDR2 is YFSETQ. In nucleotides, the CDR3 is TGCGCCAGCAGCTCTGGGGGGGAGTACAATGAGCAGTTCTTC. This encodes CASSSGGEYNEQFF.

The sample holds many counts of this clonotype. The rearrangement links TRBV12-3 or TRBV12-4 to TRBJ1-5; D possibly corresponds to TRBD1 (6 bases). The germline V and J ends were trimmed by 6 bases and 4 bases, with 16 bases remaining between them. The CDR3 is 15 amino acids. The CDR3 spells CASRKGGHVNQPQHF. DNA for the CDR3: TGTGCCAGCAGGAAGGGGGGACATGTTAATCAGCCCCAGCATTTT.

This clonotype was observed at least ten times. V is TRBV20-1 and J is TRBJ2-7; 11 positions agree with TRBD2. V dropped 6 bases and J dropped 3; count of bases not matched to a gene: 4. Per the germline V gene, CDR1 is DFQATT and CDR2 is SNEGSKA (reference sequence). The CDR3 consists of 13 residues. DNA of the CDR3: TGCAGTGCCGCCGGGACTAGCGGCTACGAGCAGTACTTC. It codes for CSAAGTSGYEQYF.

The CDR3 sequence is CASNPSGMNTEAFF. The CDR3, as DNA: TGTGCCAGCAACCCATCGGGTATGAACACTGAAGCTTTCTTT. V is TRBV7-9 and J is TRBJ1-1, with unresolved D. The CDR3 totals 14 residues. CDR1 is SEHNR, CDR2 FQNEAQ, per germline (reference sequence). The V end lost 7 bases, the J end lost 0 bases, and 12 bases lay between the germline ends.

This clonotype was seen more than once but under ten times. V is TRBV4-2 and J is TRBJ2-2; 11 bases agree with TRBD1. This CDR3 comprises 17 residues. CDR1 is LGHNA and CDR2 is YNFKEQ in the germline V gene. The V segment lost 5 bases and the J segment 2 bases; nucleotides outside the gene matches: 7. The DNA of the CDR3 is TGTGCCAGCAGCTCGCGCGGACAGGGGGCTAACACCGGGGAGCTGTTTTTT. Translated: CASSSRGQGANTGELFF.

This clonotype came up a few times. The chain carries TRBV21-1 and TRBJ1-2; TRBD1, the D gene given by the table, was not confirmed from the DNA. TRBV21-1 is an annotated pseudogene. The CDR3 runs to 14 residues. CDR3 nucleotide sequence: TGTGCCAGCAGCAAAGGAGACAGGGAGTATGGCTACACCTTC. As protein: CASSKGDREYGYTF.

This clonotype was detected only a few times. V and J are TRBV11-3 and TRBJ2-1; the D is unclear. The germline V gene encodes CDR1 SGHNT and CDR2 YENEEA. V was cut by 1 base and J by 4 bases, with 11 bases left in between. CDR3 size: 15 residues. The CDR3 DNA follows: TGTGCCAGCAGCTTAGGATGGGCAGCTTACAATGAGCAGTTCTTC. Its translation is CASSLGWAAYNEQFF.

The chain carries TRBV7-9 and TRBJ1-4, with 9 bases identical to TRBD1. Germline CDR1 and CDR2: SEHNR and FQNEAQ (reference sequence). CDR3 size: 16 residues. J gave up 7 bases and V 11 bases, and 17 bases lay outside the gene matches. The CDR3 here is CAGTNPPGQGSEKLFF. CDR3 bases: TGTGCCGGCACCAACCCCCCGGGACAGGGTAGTGAAAAACTGTTTTTT.

This clonotype was observed a handful of times. The chain employs TRBV5-6 and TRBJ1-2; 7 nucleotides align to TRBD1. Per germline, CDR1 SGHDT and CDR2 YYEEEE. The J segment lost 2 bases and the V segment lost 2 bases, leaving 3 bases of the junction unmatched. The CDR3 is 14 residues long. The CDR3, as DNA: TGTGCCAGCAGCTTCGGACAGGCCAACTATGGCTACACCTTC. Amino acid sequence: CASSFGQANYGYTF.

This clonotype has a count of ten or more. The CDR3 DNA is TGTGCCAGCTCACCTCCTGGAGCGGGGGGCAATGAGCAGTTCTTC. Translating gives CASSPPGAGGNEQFF. V and J are TRBV18 and TRBJ2-1; TRBD2 aligns across 9 bases. Germline loops: CDR1 KGHSH, CDR2 LQKENI. Germline trimming cut 3 bases from V and 6 bases from J; bases unmatched to any gene: 6. The CDR3 sequence is 15 residues long.

V is TRBV6-5 and J is TRBJ1-2; no firm D call. The CDR3 totals 12 residues. Trimming cost V 11 bases and J 6 bases, with 16 bases left between them. CDR1 is MNHEY and CDR2 is SVGAGI in the germline V gene. As DNA, the CDR3 is TGTGCCTGCAATTGTCTGGAAGATGGCTACACCTTC. Amino acids: CACNCLEDGYTF.

This rearrangement joins TRBV5-4 to TRBJ2-2, with 8 bases that match TRBD1. The CDR3 runs 14 residues. J lost 5 bases, V lost 4 bases, and 4 bases had no gene match. Germline assignment: CDR1 SGHNT and CDR2 YYREEE (reference sequence). CDR3 sequence: CASSQGQETGELFF. For the CDR3, the DNA is TGTGCCAGCAGCCAGGGACAGGAAACCGGGGAGCTGTTTTTT.

This clonotype showed up many times. The chain has TRBV6-5 and TRBJ2-7, with TRBD2 matching 11 bases. J was trimmed by 4 bases and V by 6 bases; bases with no gene match: 5. The CDR3 contains 14 residues. Per germline, CDR1 MNHEY and CDR2 SVGAGI. The DNA for the CDR3 is TGTGCCAGCAGGCCGGGACTAGCGGTTTACGAGCAGTACTTC. Residues: CASRPGLAVYEQYF.

This clonotype has a handful of counts. The chain employs TRBV11-2 and TRBJ2-5; D could derive from TRBD1 or TRBD2 (5 bases each). The CDR3 runs to 12 residues. Trimming took off 4 bases at V and 5 bases at J, with 8 bases between the two ends. Germline CDR1 is SGHAT and CDR2 is FQNNGV. CDR3 region: CASSWGRETQYF. Here the CDR3 DNA reads TGTGCCAGCAGCTGGGGACGTGAGACCCAGTACTTC.

This clonotype appeared many times. The J gene is TRBJ2-5, the V gene TRBV7-2; 10 bases are shared with TRBD1. Germline V gives CDR1 SGHTA, CDR2 FQGNSA. CDR3 length equals 14 residues. V trimming: 4 bases; J trimming: 4 bases; junction bases outside the gene matches: 3. Written as DNA, the CDR3 is TGTGCCAGCAGCTCGGGACAGGGGACAGAGACCCAGTACTTC. The encoded protein is CASSSGQGTETQYF.

This clonotype was counted ten times or more. J is TRBJ2-5 and V is TRBV29-1; D unresolved. Germline V gives CDR1 SQVTM, CDR2 ANQGSEA. The CDR3 totals 11 residues. V was pared by 4 bases and J by 4 bases, with 7 bases between. CDR3 DNA: TGCAGCGTTGGTGGAGTAGAGACCCAGTACTTC. It codes for CSVGGVETQYF. The full variable domain, in which reference TRBV29-1 and TRBJ2-5 provide the parts outside the CDR3, is SAVISQKPSRDICQRGTSLTIQCQVDSQVTMMFWYRQQPGQSLTLIATANQGSEATYESGFVIDKFPISRPNLTFSTLTVSNMSPEDSSIYLCSVGGVETQYFGPGTRLLVL.